These 28 T cell receptor beta chains came from one sample sequenced in a study of cytomegalovirus exposure and HLA in healthy donors. The PCR ran on 60 Vbeta and 13 Jbeta primers. Measured with immunoSEQ multiplex PCR; TCRdb has only the in-frame clones, and not every one. Of approximately 100,000 clones in the sample, around 82% were seen once. The sequenced sample was PBMCs. These receptors were obtained from a woman aged 40 to 50 in good health and CMV-seronegative.

V usage is TRBV7-9 and J usage is TRBJ2-7, with D tentatively TRBD2 (6 bases). Germline CDR1 SEHNR, CDR2 FQNEAQ (reference sequence). Trimming removed 4 bases from V and 3 bases from J, with 19 bases in between. This CDR3 has 16 residues. Here the CDR3 DNA reads TGTGCCAGCAGCTCTCGTGGAGGTATGGGGGGCTACGAGCAGTACTTC. This encodes CASSSRGGMGGYEQYF.

The chain has TRBV28 and TRBJ2-5, with D unresolved. Trimming shortened V by 2 bases and J by 4 bases, and 11 bases separated the two germline ends. The germline V gene encodes CDR1 MDHEN and CDR2 SYDVKM. CDR3 length: 14 residues. The CDR3 loop is CASSLGGSGETQYF. The CDR3 DNA sequence: TGTGCCAGCAGTTTAGGCGGCAGTGGAGAGACCCAGTACTTC.

This rearrangement joins TRBV9 to TRBJ1-2; D perhaps matches TRBD1 (6 bases). The V and J ends lost 2 bases and 2 bases respectively, with 13 bases between them. The CDR3 runs 15 residues. Germline V lookup: CDR1 SGDLS, CDR2 YYNGEE. CDR3 protein: CASSVGNRANYGYTF. For the CDR3, the DNA is TGTGCCAGCAGCGTCGGAAACAGGGCCAACTATGGCTACACCTTC.

This clone is a singleton in its sample. The CDR3 sequence: CASSLGAGSYEQYF. CDR3 sequence (DNA): TGTGCCAGCAGCTTAGGGGCTGGCTCCTACGAGCAGTACTTC. This chain joins TRBV7-3 and TRBJ2-7, with a possible D match to TRBD1 (5 bases). V gave up 2 bases and J gave up 0 bases, with 8 bases separating them. This CDR3 is 14 amino acids long. Germline lookup yields CDR1 SGHTA and CDR2 FQGTGA.

This clone has more than one count but fewer than ten. This CDR3 reads CASSPGTSGRTEAFF. CDR3 nucleotides: TGTGCCAGCAGTCCAGGGACATCCGGGCGTACTGAAGCTTTCTTT. V and J are TRBV28 and TRBJ1-1; D may be TRBD1 (6 bases). Trimming pared 5 bases from V and 5 bases from J, leaving 18 bases between. Per germline, CDR1 MDHEN and CDR2 SYDVKM. The CDR3 covers 15 residues.

The CDR3 DNA reads as TGTGCCAGCAGCCAGCTCGCGGGACTATACACAGATACGCAGTATTTT. Encoded protein: CASSQLAGLYTDTQYF. This chain connects TRBV28 to TRBJ2-3, with TRBD2 identical over 7 bases. The V and J ends lost 6 bases and 2 bases, in that order; junction bases with no gene match: 11. Germline V gene lookup returns CDR1 MDHEN and CDR2 SYDVKM. There are 16 residues in the CDR3.

The gene calls are TRBV25-1 and TRBJ1-1; tentatively, D is TRBD1 (5 bases). The CDR3 sequence is 17 residues long. CDR1 is MGHDK and CDR2 is SYGVNS in the germline V gene. The V end lost 3 bases, the J end lost 5 bases, and 22 bases lay between the germline ends. The CDR3 coding sequence is TGTGCCAGCAGTGAGGTTACCTCACTGGGGGGTGGGACTGAAGCTTTCTTT. Translating gives CASSEVTSLGGGTEAFF.

DNA of the CDR3: TGTGCCAGCAGCTTATTGGGCAGGTCGAACACCGGGGAGCTGTTTTTT. Translation: CASSLLGRSNTGELFF. J is TRBJ2-2 and V is TRBV7-2; D is unresolved. V was shortened by 2 bases and J by 0 bases, with 10 bases between the two germline ends. There are 16 residues in the CDR3. Germline V gene data show CDR1 as SGHTA and CDR2 as FQGNSA.

This clone was observed a few times. The J gene is TRBJ1-2, the V gene TRBV5-1; D uncertain. Per germline, CDR1 SGHRS and CDR2 YFSETQ. Trimming shortened V by 2 bases and J by 7 bases, and 9 bases separated the two germline ends. The CDR3 has 12 residues. CDR3 coding DNA: TGCGCCAGCAGCTTCCCAGGTGGTGGCTACACCTTC. Translated: CASSFPGGGYTF.

The chain employs TRBV15 and TRBJ2-7; maybe TRBD1 (6 bases). Germline assignment: CDR1 LNHNV and CDR2 YYDKDF (reference sequence). The V gene lost 4 bases and the J gene lost 0 bases, with 10 bases spanning the gap. There are 14 residues in the CDR3. The CDR3 DNA follows: TGTGCCACCAGCAAAAGGGGGTCCTCCTACGAGCAGTACTTC. It is translated as CATSKRGSSYEQYF.

V usage is TRBV9 and J usage is TRBJ1-2; D gene ambiguous. The CDR3 contains 13 residues. Deletions cut 0 bases from V and 4 bases from J, with 7 bases between. Germline values: CDR1 SGDLS, CDR2 YYNGEE. DNA of the CDR3: TGTGCCAGCAGCGTAGGGCAAAGCTATGGCTACACCTTC. Protein product: CASSVGQSYGYTF.

In this sample, this clone turned up a few times. The V call is TRBV5-4, the J call TRBJ1-3; D gene ambiguous. Germline assignment: CDR1 SGHNT and CDR2 YYREEE (reference sequence). The CDR3 extends over 14 amino acids. Trimming took 2 bases from V and 3 from J, leaving 9 bases between them. CDR3 nucleotides: TGTGCCAGCAGCTTAGGAGGTAGTGGAAACACCATATATTTT. This translates into CASSLGGSGNTIYF.

The chain carries TRBV28 and TRBJ1-5; 9 bases match TRBD1. The CDR3 runs 16 residues. J gave up 0 bases and V 6 bases, and 6 bases lay outside the gene matches. Germline V CDR1 and CDR2: MDHEN, SYDVKM. The CDR3 DNA follows: TGTGCCAGCAGCCGGAGGACAGGGGATAGCAATCAGCCCCAGCATTTT. Translating it yields CASSRRTGDSNQPQHF.

In this sample, this clone turned up once. This chain uses TRBV4-2 with TRBJ1-1; TRBD1 matches at 8 bases. CDR3 size: 16 residues. Trimming cost V 0 bases and J 4 bases; bases outside gene matches: 7. Per the germline V gene, CDR1 is LGHNA and CDR2 is YNFKEQ. Here the CDR3 reads CASSQEVTTGGTEAFF. DNA of the CDR3: TGTGCCAGCAGCCAAGAGGTAACTACAGGGGGCACTGAAGCTTTCTTT.

The CDR3 nucleotides are TGTGCCAGCACCTCGGGACAGGGAGACCAGCCCCAGCATTTT. Translation gives CASTSGQGDQPQHF. The rearrangement uses TRBV2 and TRBJ1-5; 9 bases are a match to TRBD1. V was clipped by 7 bases and J by 7 bases; unmatched bases: 8. CDR1 is SNHLY, CDR2 FYNNEI, per germline. The CDR3 covers 14 residues.

The chain is built from TRBV10-3 and TRBJ2-7; 11 bases agree with TRBD1. Germline-derived CDR1 and CDR2 are ENHRY and SYGVKD. This CDR3 has 13 residues. J lost 6 bases, V lost 6 bases, and 4 bases had no gene match. The CDR3 sequence: CAIRPGQGGEQYF. The CDR3 DNA is TGTGCCATCAGACCGGGACAGGGGGGCGAGCAGTACTTC.

V gene TRBV23-1 combines with J gene TRBJ2-5; perhaps TRBD2 as D (7 bases). TRBV23-1 is identified as an open reading frame with a role that is uncertain. V lost 11 bases and J lost 0, with 13 bases in between. This CDR3 has 13 amino acids. CDR3 protein: CAGGGSDQETQYF. The CDR3 nucleotides are TGCGCCGGGGGGGGCTCAGACCAAGAGACCCAGTACTTC.

This chain joins TRBV6-5 and TRBJ1-4; 10 bases fit TRBD1. CDR3 length: 16 amino acids. The germline gives CDR1 MNHEY, CDR2 SVGAGI. J gave up 7 bases and V 2 bases, and 7 bases lay outside the gene matches. CDR3 bases: TGTGCCAGCAGTTACAGCCCCGGGACAGGGGCTGAAAAACTGTTTTTT. Encoded protein: CASSYSPGTGAEKLFF.

V and J are TRBV7-2 and TRBJ2-1; no clear D gene. This CDR3 is 12 amino acids long. Germline values: CDR1 SGHTA, CDR2 FQGNSA. The V gene lost 5 bases and the J gene lost 6 bases, with 8 bases spanning the gap. The chain's CDR3 is CASSKSRNEQFF. CDR3 sequence (DNA): TGTGCCAGCAGCAAGAGTCGCAATGAGCAGTTCTTC.

The chain combines TRBV4-2 with TRBJ2-5; a weak D match, TRBD2 (6 bases). The germline CDR1 and CDR2 sequences are LGHNA and YNFKEQ. V was trimmed by 1 base and J by 5 bases, leaving 14 bases between them. The CDR3 contains 15 residues. The CDR3 coding sequence is TGTGCCAGCAGCCAAGGGTCCGGCGGGATGGAGACCCAGTACTTC. This gives the protein CASSQGSGGMETQYF.

This chain connects TRBV7-9 to TRBJ2-7; D is perhaps TRBD2 (6 bases). V was shortened by 1 base and J by 5 bases, with 15 bases between the two germline ends. The CDR3 extends over 15 amino acids. Germline assignment: CDR1 SEHNR and CDR2 FQNEAQ (reference sequence). CDR3 amino acids: CASSLVVGTSHEQYF. CDR3 DNA: TGTGCCAGCAGCTTAGTAGTTGGGACTTCGCACGAGCAGTACTTC.

The V and J genes are TRBV19 and TRBJ1-6; D is possibly TRBD1 (5 bases). The ends were cut back, 3 bases at V and 7 bases at J, with 13 bases in the middle. Germline assignment: CDR1 LNHDA and CDR2 SQIVND (reference sequence). The CDR3 is 15 residues long. CDR3: CASSMDRGINSPLHF. DNA for the CDR3: TGTGCCAGTAGTATGGACCGGGGGATAAATTCACCCCTCCACTTT.

The V call is TRBV2, the J call TRBJ1-1; a weak D match, TRBD1 (5 bases). Germline CDR1 reads SNHLY; CDR2 reads FYNNEI. There are 14 residues in the CDR3. V gave up 7 bases and J gave up 6 bases, with 18 bases separating them. CDR3 residues: CASKSGVAGAEAFF. CDR3 in DNA: TGTGCCAGCAAATCGGGGGTTGCTGGCGCTGAAGCTTTCTTT.

This clone was observed a handful of times. CDR3 bases: TGCGCCAGCAGTAACCGACAGGACCGCTCTGGGGCCAACGTCCTGACTTTC. This gives the protein CASSNRQDRSGANVLTF. The genes are TRBV4-1 and TRBJ2-6; D perhaps matches TRBD1 (6 bases). Germline V CDR1 and CDR2: MGHRA, YSYEKL. The CDR3 is 17 amino acids. Trimming removed 6 bases from V and 0 bases from J, with 15 bases in between.

This sequence joins TRBV29-1 and TRBJ1-4; no reliable D call. The CDR3 has 14 amino acids. The germline V gene has CDR1 SQVTM and CDR2 ANQGSEA. V was cut by 6 bases and J by 2 bases, with 13 bases left in between. The CDR3 reads CSVSGGPTNEKLFF. CDR3 nucleotides: TGCAGCGTGTCAGGTGGGCCCACTAATGAAAAACTGTTTTTT.

This clone was seen more than once but under ten times. V is TRBV19 and J is TRBJ1-5, with a weak D call TRBD1 (6 bases). The CDR3 runs to 15 residues. CDR1 is LNHDA and CDR2 is SQIVND in the germline V gene (reference sequence). V lost 3 bases to trimming and J lost 6 bases, with 15 bases between them. The chain's CDR3 is CASSIGRQVRQPQHF. The CDR3, as DNA: TGTGCCAGTAGTATCGGTAGACAGGTTCGTCAGCCCCAGCATTTT.

The count of this clone is one. The chain uses TRBV15 and TRBJ2-1, with 9 bases that match TRBD2. The V segment lost 6 bases and the J segment 4 bases; nucleotides outside the gene matches: 7. In germline, CDR1 is LNHNV, CDR2 YYDKDF (reference sequence). The CDR3 is made up of 15 amino acids. The CDR3 DNA follows: TGTGCCACCAGAAATAGCGGGAGTTTGTACAATGAGCAGTTCTTC. Amino acids: CATRNSGSLYNEQFF.

The chain is built from TRBV2 and TRBJ1-5; no reliable D call. Germline V gene lookup returns CDR1 SNHLY and CDR2 FYNNEI. V was cut by 7 bases and J by 2 bases, with 12 bases left in between. The length of the CDR3 is 14 residues. CDR3 nucleotide sequence: TGTGCCAGCATGGCGGGGTCTGGCAATCAGCCCCAGCATTTT. Translated: CASMAGSGNQPQHF.